This T cell receptor (beta chain) was captured in a study of siplizumab effects on memory and regulatory T cells. Study-level results: The suppressive capacity of proliferating Tregs from siplizumab cultures remained unconfirmed. Naive T cells appeared more varied than memory cells and looked like key alloresponse contributors. With siplizumab, Treg-derived clones averaged approximately 69% of mappable alloreactive CD4+ clones, versus less than 35% in controls.

CDR1 and CDR2 (germline): MGHDK, SYGVNS. A total of 10 residues make up the CDR3, ends included. Assays captured around 97,000 TCR templates per sample. Produced via immunoSEQ multiplex PCR; TCRdb's table is partial and in-frame only. The sample contains 100,000 or so clones, about 90% of which appear only once. This clone was counted between two and nine times. Its antigen remains unidentified. Since the CDR3 does not end with the conserved phenylalanine or tryptophan, this likely comes from a read error. No DNA is shown, since the ends of the CDR3 on it are uncertain; the CDR3 is the one TCRdb lists.

The chain couples TRBV25-1 to TRBJ1-1. The sequence was collected from a human donor in good health. Sample: Tregs sorted from blood. Here the CDR3 reads CASSERIVGI.